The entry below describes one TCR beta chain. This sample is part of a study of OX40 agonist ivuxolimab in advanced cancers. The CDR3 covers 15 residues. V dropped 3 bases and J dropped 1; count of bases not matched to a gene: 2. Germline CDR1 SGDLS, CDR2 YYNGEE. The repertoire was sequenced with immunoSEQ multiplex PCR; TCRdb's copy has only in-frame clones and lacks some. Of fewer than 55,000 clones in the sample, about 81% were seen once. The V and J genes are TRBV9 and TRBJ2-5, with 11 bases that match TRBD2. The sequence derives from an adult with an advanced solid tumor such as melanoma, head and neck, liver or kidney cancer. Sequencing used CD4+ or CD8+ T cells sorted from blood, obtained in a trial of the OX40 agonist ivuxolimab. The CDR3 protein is CASSASGGLQETQYF. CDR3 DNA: TGTGCCAGCAGCGCTAGCGGGGGGCTCCAAGAGACCCAGTACTTC.